These 21 T cell receptor beta chains came from one sample sequenced in a study of blood T cell repertoires in COVID-19. TCRdb's copy holds only in-frame clones and misses some; the assay was immunoSEQ multiplex PCR. The table lists over 150,000 clones, around 83% of them singletons. Sample: peripheral blood. These receptors all stem from a man aged 50-60 years with active or convalescent COVID-19.

The J gene is TRBJ2-1, the V gene TRBV3-1 (or the pseudogene TRBV3-2), with TRBD2 matching 12 bases. Trimming at V came to 1 base and at J to 7 bases, leaving 5 bases not matched to a gene. The CDR3 sequence is 16 residues long. Looked up from germline, CDR1 is LGHDT and CDR2 is YNNKEL (reference sequence). The CDR3, as DNA: TGTGCCAGCAGCCAAGGACTAGCGGGAGTGGGGAATGAGCAGTTCTTC. Protein sequence: CASSQGLAGVGNEQFF.

The V gene is TRBV7-3, the J gene TRBJ2-6; 12 positions agree with TRBD1. Germline loops: CDR1 SGHTA, CDR2 FQGTGA. The CDR3 extends over 17 amino acids. The V segment lost 5 bases and the J segment 3 bases; nucleotides outside the gene matches: 5. The DNA for the CDR3 is TGTGCCAGCAGCCCGGGACAGGGGGCGGGTGGGGCCAACGTCCTGACTTTC. It is translated as CASSPGQGAGGANVLTF.

This chain links TRBV19 with TRBJ2-1; D is unresolved. V gave up 3 bases and J gave up 3 bases, with 12 bases separating them. This CDR3 has 15 residues. CDR1 LNHDA and CDR2 SQIVND come from the germline V gene (reference sequence). CDR3 amino acids: CASSIEARIYNEQFF. CDR3 DNA: TGTGCCAGTAGTATCGAAGCGCGAATCTACAATGAGCAGTTCTTC.

This clone was detected once. At one of its ends the junction is not consistent with the germline gene, which may arise from a read error. The chain employs TRBV7-8 and TRBJ2-1; D remains unclear. The CDR3 runs to 12 residues. CDR1 is SGHVS and CDR2 is FQNEAQ in the germline V gene. The CDR3 DNA sequence: TGTGCCAGCAGCTTAGCACACAATGAACAGTTCTTC. Protein product: CASSLAHNEQFF.

The chain joins TRBV18 to TRBJ1-2; 8 nucleotides match TRBD1. The length of the CDR3 is 15 residues. V was clipped by 1 base and J by 3 bases; unmatched bases: 4. Germline CDR1 KGHSH, CDR2 LQKENI. The CDR3 protein is CASSPQTGAYYGYTF. CDR3 coding DNA: TGTGCCAGCTCACCACAGACAGGGGCCTACTATGGCTACACCTTC.

The gene calls are TRBV2 and TRBJ2-4; 9 bases are a match to TRBD2. Germline V gives CDR1 SNHLY, CDR2 FYNNEI. The CDR3 consists of 21 residues. Unmatched junction bases numbered 26, after V lost 4 bases and J lost 7 bases. CDR3 DNA: TGTGCCAGCAGTGTTCCGACTAGCGGACGAGGAGGGTTATCTTTAGGGAACATTCAGTACTTC. It yields the protein CASSVPTSGRGGLSLGNIQYF.

The chain employs TRBV6-2 or TRBV6-3 and TRBJ2-3; 7 nucleotides line up with TRBD1. The germline CDR1 and CDR2 sequences are MNHEY and SVGEGT. J lost 3 bases, V lost 2 bases, and 8 bases had no gene match. The CDR3 runs to 16 residues. Written as DNA, the CDR3 is TGTGCCAGCAGTTACAGAGGGGGCAGGGGTACAGATACGCAGTATTTT. The encoded protein is CASSYRGGRGTDTQYF.

V and J are TRBV30 and TRBJ1-5; TRBD1 matches at 7 bases. The J segment lost 3 bases and the V segment lost 2 bases, leaving 10 bases of the junction unmatched. Germline assignment: CDR1 GTSNPN and CDR2 SVGIG (reference sequence). The length of the CDR3 is 16 residues. The CDR3 DNA reads as TGTGCCTGGAGTCTGGCAGGGGGTGTTTACAATCAGCCCCAGCATTTT. It yields the protein CAWSLAGGVYNQPQHF.

The chain joins TRBV5-4 to TRBJ1-4, with D possibly being TRBD1 (6 bases). Germline assignment: CDR1 SGHNT and CDR2 YYREEE (reference sequence). CDR3 length: 15 amino acids. The ends were cut back, 4 bases at V and 5 bases at J, with 15 bases in the middle. The CDR3, as DNA: TGTGCCAGCAGCCCGGGGGGCGGTCGAAATGAAAAACTGTTTTTT. This sequence encodes CASSPGGGRNEKLFF.

CDR3 DNA sequence: TGCGCCAGCAGCTTGGTCGGCGGGGGGCCTTCCTACGAGCAGTACTTC. Translated, it gives CASSLVGGGPSYEQYF. The chain links TRBV5-1 to TRBJ2-7, with TRBD2 matching 8 bases. V shed 0 bases and J 1 base; nucleotides not matched to a gene: 6. Germline V gene lookup returns CDR1 SGHRS and CDR2 YFSETQ. The CDR3 contains 16 residues. Full variable domain (remainder filled in from reference TRBV5-1 and TRBJ2-7): KAGVTQTPRYLIKTRGQQVTLSCSPISGHRSVSWYQQTPGQGLQFLFEYFSETQRNKGNFPGRFSGRQFSNSRSEMNVSTLELGDSALYLCASSLVGGGPSYEQYFGPGTRLTVT.

V and J are TRBV5-6 and TRBJ2-7; D is possibly TRBD2 (5 bases). V shed 2 bases and J shed 3 bases, with 9 bases lying between them. This CDR3 spans 13 amino acids. Germline V CDR1 and CDR2: SGHDT, YYEEEE. The CDR3 region has the DNA TGTGCCAGCAGCTTCGCCGGGAACTACGAGCAGTACTTC. Translated, it gives CASSFAGNYEQYF.

The chain recombines TRBV9 with TRBJ1-1; TRBD1 agrees at 8 bases. The CDR3 is 13 amino acids. Germline V lookup: CDR1 SGDLS, CDR2 YYNGEE. Losses at the gene ends were 3 bases for V and 6 bases for J; bases not matched to a gene: 4. The DNA of the CDR3 is TGTGCCAGCAGCGGGACAGGGATCGCTGAAGCTTTCTTT. This sequence encodes CASSGTGIAEAFF.

V usage is TRBV4-1 and J usage is TRBJ1-2; the match to TRBD1 covers 9 bases. The CDR3 runs to 15 residues. V shed 5 bases, J shed 2 bases, and the junction held 6 bases outside the gene matches. The V gene's germline CDR1 is MGHRA and CDR2 YSYEKL. CDR3 in amino acids: CASSDSGQGNYGYTF. The DNA of the CDR3 is TGCGCCAGCAGCGATTCGGGACAGGGCAACTATGGCTACACCTTC.

Regarding this clone: One junction end does not reproduce the germline sequence, and a read error may be involved. The chain links TRBV7-2 to TRBJ2-4; 11 bases agree with TRBD1. Germline assignment: CDR1 SGHTA and CDR2 FQGNSA. The CDR3 has 14 residues. The CDR3 DNA reads TGTGCCAGCAGCTTAGCGGGACAGGGGGTGACTATCCTATTC. Amino acids: CASSLAGQGVTILF.

This clone was picked up a small number of times. The genes are TRBV19 and TRBJ1-6; D possibly corresponds to TRBD1 (5 bases). CDR1 and CDR2 (germline): LNHDA, SQIVND (reference sequence). The CDR3 sequence is 15 residues long. The V gene lost 7 bases and the J gene lost 4 bases, with 14 bases spanning the gap. CDR3 sequence: CASKGRGSYNSPLHF. The DNA for the CDR3 is TGTGCCAGTAAGGGGCGCGGCTCGTATAATTCACCCCTCCACTTT.

The rearrangement joins TRBV7-9 to TRBJ1-1, with D possibly being TRBD1 (5 bases). Germline lookup yields CDR1 SEHNR and CDR2 FQNEAQ (reference sequence). This CDR3 spans 12 amino acids. V gave up 5 bases and J gave up 8 bases, with 12 bases separating them. CDR3 residues: CASSLVGLEAFF. The CDR3 bases are TGTGCCAGCAGCCTAGTGGGACTCGAAGCTTTCTTT.

The chain combines TRBV6-6 with TRBJ2-5; the D gene is possibly TRBD2 (5 bases). Germline CDR1 reads MNHNY; CDR2 reads SVGAGI (reference sequence). This CDR3 region has 16 residues. Trimming left V 2 bases short and J 1 base short, with 14 bases between. The CDR3 nucleotides are TGTGCCAGCAGTTACACCGATGGCGGGCTCCAAGAGACCCAGTACTTC. It yields the protein CASSYTDGGLQETQYF.

The V and J genes are TRBV24-1 and TRBJ1-5; 8 positions agree with TRBD1. Germline V gene sequence: CDR1 KGHDR, CDR2 SFDVKD. V shed 7 bases and J 6 bases; nucleotides not matched to a gene: 7. This CDR3 has 14 amino acids. The DNA of the CDR3 is TGTGCCACCAGCCATGCAGGGGGCGGTCAGCCCCAGCATTTT. This sequence encodes CATSHAGGGQPQHF.

The J gene is TRBJ1-1, the V gene TRBV6-4; a possible D gene is TRBD1 (5 bases). Trimming stripped 5 bases from V and 1 base from J, with 8 bases between. The CDR3 is made up of 13 amino acids. The germline V gene has CDR1 MRHNA and CDR2 SNTAGT. CDR3 residues: CASSIDRNTEAFF. The DNA for the CDR3 is TGTGCCAGCAGTATCGACAGGAACACTGAAGCTTTCTTT.

The genes are TRBV7-2 and TRBJ2-7; D is ambiguous. Germline V gives CDR1 SGHTA, CDR2 FQGNSA. Between the trimmed V and J ends, which lost 3 bases and 1 base, there was a span of 7 bases. The CDR3 has 13 residues. CDR3 coding DNA: TGTGCCAGCAGCTTCTCCGGGTCCTACGAGCAGTACTTC. Amino acids: CASSFSGSYEQYF.

The J gene is TRBJ2-7, the V gene TRBV18, with TRBD1 matching 10 bases. CDR3 length: 16 amino acids. The J segment lost 0 bases and the V segment lost 3 bases, leaving 5 bases of the junction unmatched. Germline assignment: CDR1 KGHSH and CDR2 LQKENI. The CDR3 nucleotides read TGTGCCAGCTCACCTGACAGGGGGCTGAGCTCCTACGAGCAGTACTTC. Its translation: CASSPDRGLSSYEQYF.